This T cell receptor (beta chain) was documented in a study of blood T cells in healthy people across ages. Donors each provided approximately 9.6 milliliters of peripheral blood. The germline gives CDR1 SGHRS, CDR2 YFSETQ. The ends were cut back, 3 bases at V and 0 bases at J, with 10 bases in the middle. The CDR3 runs 14 residues. For the second PCR, which ran for roughly 7 to 11 cycles, a sample-barcoded 5' primer and a J-beta primer mix were used. MiXCR was run by TCRdb on the 5' RACE reads, yielding one entry per CDR3 protein. Found here are approximately 820,000 distinct CDR3 sequences, around 45% of them singletons; the top ten hold about 21%.

The chain combines TRBV5-1 with TRBJ2-7; no clear D gene. The source material was blood. The receptor's source is a man aged 55 to 70 in good health. The CDR3 coding sequence is TGCGCCAGCAGCTCCAAGGTCACCTCCTACGAGCAGTACTTC. It encodes CASSSKVTSYEQYF.